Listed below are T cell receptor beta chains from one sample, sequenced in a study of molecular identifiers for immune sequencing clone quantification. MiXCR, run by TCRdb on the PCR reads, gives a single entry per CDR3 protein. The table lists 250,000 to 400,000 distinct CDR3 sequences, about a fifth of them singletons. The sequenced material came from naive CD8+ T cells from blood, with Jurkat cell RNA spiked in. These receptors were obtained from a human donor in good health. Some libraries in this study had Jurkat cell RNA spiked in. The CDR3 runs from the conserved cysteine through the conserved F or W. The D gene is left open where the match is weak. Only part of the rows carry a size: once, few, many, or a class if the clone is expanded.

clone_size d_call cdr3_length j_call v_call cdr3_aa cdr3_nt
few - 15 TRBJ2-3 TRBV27 CASSSGPYSTDTQYF TGTGCCAGCAGTTCAGGACCCTATAGCACAGATACGCAGTATTTT
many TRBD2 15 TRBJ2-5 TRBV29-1 CSVEPAGTPKETQYF TGCAGCGTTGAGCCAGCGGGGACTCCTAAAGAGACCCAGTACTTC
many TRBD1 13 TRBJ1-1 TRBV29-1 CSVAPRGETEAFF TGCAGCGTTGCACCCAGGGGGGAGACTGAAGCTTTCTTT
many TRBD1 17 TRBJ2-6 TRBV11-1 CASSSDRGSSGANVLTF TGTGCCAGCAGCTCGGACAGGGGAAGCTCTGGGGCCAACGTCCTGACTTTC
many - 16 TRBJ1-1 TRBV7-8 CASSLEGGRVGTEAFF TGTGCCAGCAGCTTAGAGGGAGGCAGGGTGGGCACTGAAGCTTTCTTT
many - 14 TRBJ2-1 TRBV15 CATTASRSYNEQFF TGTGCCACCACAGCCAGCAGGTCCTACAATGAGCAGTTCTTC
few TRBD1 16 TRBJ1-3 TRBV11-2 CASSPTGVQTGNTIYF TGTGCCAGCAGCCCGACAGGGGTTCAGACTGGAAACACCATATATTTT
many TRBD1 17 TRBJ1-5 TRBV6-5 CASGSRTGGTGNQPQHF TGTGCCAGCGGGTCCCGGACAGGGGGCACTGGCAATCAGCCCCAGCATTTT
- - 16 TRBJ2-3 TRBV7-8 CASSIRDLAGTDTQYF TGTGCCAGCAGCATCCGGGACTTAGCTGGCACAGATACGCAGTATTTT
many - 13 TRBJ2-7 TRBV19 CASSSGPSLGQYF TGTGCCAGTAGCAGCGGACCCTCCCTCGGGCAGTACTTC
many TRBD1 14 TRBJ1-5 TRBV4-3 CASSLDRVNQPQHF TGCGCCAGCAGCCTGGACAGGGTCAACCAGCCCCAGCATTTT
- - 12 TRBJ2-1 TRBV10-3 CAIGDSYNEQFF TGTGCCATAGGTGACAGTTACAATGAGCAGTTCTTC
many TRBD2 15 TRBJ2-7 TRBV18 CASSPSPGGSYEQYF TGTGCCAGCTCACCATCCCCGGGGGGTAGCTACGAGCAGTACTTC
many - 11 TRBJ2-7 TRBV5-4 CASSVRDEQYF TGTGCCAGCAGCGTCCGGGACGAGCAGTACTTC
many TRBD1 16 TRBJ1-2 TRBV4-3 CASSPSSGGRGHGYTF TGCGCCAGCAGCCCCTCTTCCGGGGGGAGGGGGCATGGCTACACCTTC
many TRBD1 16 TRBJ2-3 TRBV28 CASREEGQGFTDTQYF TGTGCCAGCAGGGAAGAGGGACAGGGGTTCACAGATACGCAGTATTTT
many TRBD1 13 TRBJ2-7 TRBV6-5 CASSYGQGPEQYF TGTGCCAGCAGTTACGGACAGGGACCCGAGCAGTACTTC
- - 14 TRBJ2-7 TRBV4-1 CASSQDELTYEQYF TGCGCCAGCAGCCAAGATGAACTAACCTACGAGCAGTACTTC
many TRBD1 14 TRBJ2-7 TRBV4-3 CASSQDYRGYEQYF TGCGCCAGCAGCCAAGACTACAGGGGGTACGAGCAGTACTTC
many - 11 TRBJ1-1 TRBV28 CASSLGAAAFF TGTGCCAGCAGTTTAGGAGCGGCGGCTTTCTTT
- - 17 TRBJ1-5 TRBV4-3 CASSQDMSGESNQPQHF TGCGCCAGCAGCCAAGATATGTCCGGAGAGAGCAATCAGCCCCAGCATTTT
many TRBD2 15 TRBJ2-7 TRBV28 CASSPRSLAGDEQYF TGTGCCAGCAGTCCCCGTTCGTTAGCGGGAGACGAGCAGTACTTC
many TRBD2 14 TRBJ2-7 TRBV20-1 CSARDFVAGDEQYF TGCAGTGCTAGAGATTTTGTAGCGGGAGATGAGCAGTACTTC
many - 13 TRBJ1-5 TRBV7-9 CASSLGGEGPQHF TGTGCCAGCAGCTTAGGGGGTGAGGGGCCCCAGCATTTT
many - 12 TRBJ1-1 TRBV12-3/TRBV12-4 CASSTSLGEAFF TGTGCCAGCAGTACATCACTAGGTGAAGCTTTCTTT